This is a list of T cell receptor beta chains from one sample in a study of blood T cell repertoires in COVID-19. Data came from immunoSEQ multiplex PCR; TCRdb stores just in-frame clones and leaves some out. The sample has roughly 140,000 clones; 80% are singletons. Sample: peripheral blood. Receptors were obtained from a woman in her 50s with acute or convalescent COVID-19. Each CDR3 is given with its conserved first and last residue. The order of the fields is CDR3 DNA, CDR3 protein, CDR3 length, V gene, D gene, J gene, clone size. The D gene is left open where the match is weak. Clone size is stated in some rows and not others, as once, few, many or a class when expanded.

TGCGCCAGCAGCTTGCCGACTAATGAAAAACTGTTTTTT | CASSLPTNEKLFF | 13 | TRBV5-1 | . | TRBJ1-4 | .
TGTGCCAGCAACGAGCGGGGGGGGGACAGCACAGATACGCAGTATTTT | CASNERGGDSTDTQYF | 16 | TRBV27 | TRBD2 | TRBJ2-3 | .
TGTGCCAGTAGTACAGGCACGTACAATGAGCAGTTCTTC | CASSTGTYNEQFF | 13 | TRBV19 | . | TRBJ2-1 | .
TGTGCCAGCAGCCAAGAGTCAGGGGCCAACGTCCTGACTTTC | CASSQESGANVLTF | 14 | TRBV3-1/TRBV3-2 | . | TRBJ2-6 | .
TGTGCCAGCAGTTTATACTGCTTC | CASSLYCF | 8 | TRBV28 | . | TRBJ2-4 | .
TGTGCCAGCAGCCAAGTTAGCAGGGCGGGAAACACCATATATTTT | CASSQVSRAGNTIYF | 15 | TRBV4-2 | . | TRBJ1-3 | .
TGTGCCAGCTCACCCGAAAGGGCGGGGAGCTCCTACGAGCAGTACTTC | CASSPERAGSSYEQYF | 16 | TRBV18 | . | TRBJ2-7 | .
TGTGCCACCAGCAGAGAAGGGGGGGAAGAGACCCAGTACTTC | CATSREGGEETQYF | 14 | TRBV15 | . | TRBJ2-5 | .
TGTGCCAGCAGCTGGAGGGACTTGCGCGGGGAGCAGTACTTC | CASSWRDLRGEQYF | 14 | TRBV7-2 | . | TRBJ2-7 | .
TGTGCCAGTCGGGACAGGGGCCACGAGCAGTACTTC | CASRDRGHEQYF | 12 | TRBV19 | TRBD1 | TRBJ2-7 | .
TGTGCCAGCAGTTACGCGGGGGGGGGCTCTGAGCAGTTCTTC | CASSYAGGGSEQFF | 14 | TRBV7-7 | TRBD2 | TRBJ2-1 | .
TGCGCCAGCAGTCAATCACAAGGGGGCTACGAGCAGTACTTC | CASSQSQGGYEQYF | 14 | TRBV23-1 | . | TRBJ2-7 | .
TGTGCCAGCAGTTCCTGGGGACAGGGCTCCTACGAGCAGTACTTC | CASSSWGQGSYEQYF | 15 | TRBV7-2 | TRBD1 | TRBJ2-7 | .
TGTGCCAGCAGCTTGGGCGACAGGGACAGTGAAAAACTGTTTTTT | CASSLGDRDSEKLFF | 15 | TRBV5-8 | TRBD1 | TRBJ1-4 | .
TGCGCCAGCAGCTTGAGGGGTCGCTCTGGAAACACCATATATTTT | CASSLRGRSGNTIYF | 15 | TRBV5-1 | . | TRBJ1-3 | .
TGTGCCAGTAGTATAGATCGAGGAGGAAGGACGCTATCGTACTTC | CASSIDRGGRTLSYF | 15 | TRBV19 | . | TRBJ2-7 | .
TGTGCCAGCAGCGAACAGGGACAGATTGATGGCTACACCTTC | CASSEQGQIDGYTF | 14 | TRBV9 | TRBD1 | TRBJ1-2 | .
TGTGCCAGCAGCCCGAGTTGGGGCGCGACAGGGGACTTGGGCACTGAAGCTTTCTTT | CASSPSWGATGDLGTEAFF | 19 | TRBV7-9 | TRBD1 | TRBJ1-1 | .
TGTGCCACCACCCGGGAAGCGGACAGCTCCTACGAGCAGTACTTC | CATTREADSSYEQYF | 15 | TRBV10-3 | . | TRBJ2-7 | .
TGTGCCACCAGTGATCCAGGACAGGGGGGCTACAATGAGCAGTTCTTC | CATSDPGQGGYNEQFF | 16 | TRBV24-1 | TRBD1 | TRBJ2-1 | .
TGTGCCAGCAGTGAATTTACTCTAGCGGGGGGGGTCACAGATACGCAGTATTTT | CASSEFTLAGGVTDTQYF | 18 | TRBV2 | TRBD2 | TRBJ2-3 | once
TGTGCCAGCAGCTTAATGGGCGCAGGGGCGTATGGCTACACCTTC | CASSLMGAGAYGYTF | 15 | TRBV7-3 | . | TRBJ1-2 | .
TGTGCCAGCAGTTTAGGTACAGGGGCCTACGAGCAGTACTTC | CASSLGTGAYEQYF | 14 | TRBV27 | TRBD1 | TRBJ2-7 | .
TGTGCTAGTGGATCAAGCCAACAGGGGTTCGGAGAAAAACTGTTTTTT | CASGSSQQGFGEKLFF | 16 | TRBV12-5 | TRBD1 | TRBJ1-4 | .
TGTGCCAGCAGCCCTACCGGGGGGAGCAATCAGCCCCAGCATTTT | CASSPTGGSNQPQHF | 15 | TRBV7-2 | . | TRBJ1-5 | .
TGTGCCAGCAGCTCGGACAGGGTAAGCACTGAAGCTTTCTTT | CASSSDRVSTEAFF | 14 | TRBV7-9 | TRBD1 | TRBJ1-1 | .
TGTGCCAGCAGCACAGGGACAGACTATGGCTACACCTTC | CASSTGTDYGYTF | 13 | TRBV9 | TRBD1 | TRBJ1-2 | .
TGTGCCAGCAGCCGCAGGGTTGGGGATCAGCCCCAGCATTTT | CASSRRVGDQPQHF | 14 | TRBV5-6 | . | TRBJ1-5 | .
TGTGCCAGCAGTGAAGCCTGGGGAGTTTGGGGCTACACCTTC | CASSEAWGVWGYTF | 14 | TRBV6-1 | . | TRBJ1-2 | .
TGTGCCAGTTTTAAGACAGGGGCCACTGAAGCTTTCTTT | CASFKTGATEAFF | 13 | TRBV19 | TRBD1 | TRBJ1-1 | once
TGTGCCAGCAGCTCTCAGGCGAACACAGATACGCAGTATTTT | CASSSQANTDTQYF | 14 | TRBV7-9 | . | TRBJ2-3 | .